This T cell receptor beta chain is drawn from a study of blood T cell repertoires in COVID-19 (dated by TCRdb to 2020 to 2022). The study in broad terms: Collaborator samples came from the United States, Italy and Spain and covered acute and convalescent phases of COVID-19. The samples were drawn from the first 160 participants of the ongoing ImmuneRACE study and from some 1,300 subjects provided by 6 global collaborators. Where available, HLA class I and class II types were taken from metadata supplied by the sample provider and were not determined by assay-based typing. The repertoires were released in a freely available public database intended as a resource for research on the immune response to SARS-CoV-2. Subjects who had been exposed to COVID-19, were actively infected with it, or had recovered from it provided the deeply sampled blood TCRbeta repertoires that made up the dataset. The prospective study material was composed of cDNA or gDNA derived from T cells, B-cell-depleted T cells, or PBMCs. Sample metadata almost always included a de-identified subject ID, COVID-19 status, age in years and sex. The investigation overall reported the following: Clinical and demographic metadata were provided uncurated, with the amount varying by source and participant.

Whole blood was collected in K2EDTA tubes by collaborating institutions according to the institutions' own protocols. For TCRbeta analysis, collaborator samples were shipped as frozen whole blood, as isolated PBMCs, or as DNA extracted from either sample type. TCRbeta CDR3 regions were amplified from genomic DNA by means of the immunoSEQ Assay, a bias-controlled multiplex PCR. In the authors' own workflow: The number of nucleated cells in each sample was estimated by amplification of reference gene primers within the assay. To quantify the absolute abundance of each unique TCRbeta CDR3 rearrangement, sequence reads were collapsed and filtered. Productive Simpson clonality was computed per sample as the square root of Simpson's diversity index over productive rearrangements. TCRdb limited this immuneACCESS table to in-frame rearrangements with V and J called. A share of clones is missing; checked studies link under half to unresolved V genes, and the rest is unexplained. For V, J and clone size, that table is used; D and trimming come from the DNA. The sample contains about 81,000 clones, approximately 91% of them found a single time. Clones ranked in the top ten supply approximately 12% of the sample.

Of note for this clone: Its recognized antigen is unknown. The input lacks base qualities; no much larger clone sits a single base away.

The sequence came from a man aged 70-80 years with active or convalescent COVID-19. Input material: peripheral blood.

The nucleotide sequence reads as follows: TGTGCCAGCAGCGCCCGGACTAGCCGACCCGGGGAGCTGTTTTTT. It codes for CASSARTSRPGELFF. This chain joins TRBV9 to TRBJ2-2, with 8 middle bases fitting TRBD2. Including the terminal cysteine and phenylalanine, the CDR3 comprises 15 residues. The DNA shown is the 45-base CDR3, in frame from base 1. V lost 3 bases and J lost 6 bases, and the count of bases not matched to a germline gene is 7. CDR1 and CDR2, looked up from the germline V gene, are SGDLS and YYNGEE.